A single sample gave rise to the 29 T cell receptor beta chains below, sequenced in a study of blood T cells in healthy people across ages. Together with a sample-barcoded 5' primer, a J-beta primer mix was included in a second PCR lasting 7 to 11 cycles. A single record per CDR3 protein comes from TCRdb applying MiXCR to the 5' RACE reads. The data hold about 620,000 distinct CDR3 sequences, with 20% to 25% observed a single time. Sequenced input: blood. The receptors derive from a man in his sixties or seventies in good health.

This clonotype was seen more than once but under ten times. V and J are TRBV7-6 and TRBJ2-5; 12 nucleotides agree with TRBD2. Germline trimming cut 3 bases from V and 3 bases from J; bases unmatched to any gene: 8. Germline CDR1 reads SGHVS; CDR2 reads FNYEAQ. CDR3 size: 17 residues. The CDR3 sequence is CASSFGLAGRAEETQYF. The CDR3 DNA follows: TGTGCCAGCAGCTTCGGACTAGCGGGAAGAGCGGAAGAGACCCAGTACTTC.

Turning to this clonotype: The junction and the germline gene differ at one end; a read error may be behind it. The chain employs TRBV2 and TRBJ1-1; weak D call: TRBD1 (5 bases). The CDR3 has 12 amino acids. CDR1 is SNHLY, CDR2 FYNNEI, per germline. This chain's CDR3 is CASSEGGGEYLF. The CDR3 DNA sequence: TGTGCCAGCAGTGAAGGTGGGGGGGAGTATCTCTTT.

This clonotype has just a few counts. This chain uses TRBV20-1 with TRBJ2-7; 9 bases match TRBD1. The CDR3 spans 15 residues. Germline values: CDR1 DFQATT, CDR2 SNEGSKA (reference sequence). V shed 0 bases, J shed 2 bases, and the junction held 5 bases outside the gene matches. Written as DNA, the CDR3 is TGCAGTGCTAGAGAATCCGGGACAGGGACCTACGAGCAGTACTTC. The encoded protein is CSARESGTGTYEQYF.

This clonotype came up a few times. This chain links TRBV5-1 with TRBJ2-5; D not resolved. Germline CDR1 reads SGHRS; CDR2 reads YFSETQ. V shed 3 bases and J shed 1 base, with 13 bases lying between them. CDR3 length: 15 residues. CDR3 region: CASSSTLGGQETQYF. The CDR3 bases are TGCGCCAGCAGCTCAACACTTGGTGGCCAAGAGACCCAGTACTTC.

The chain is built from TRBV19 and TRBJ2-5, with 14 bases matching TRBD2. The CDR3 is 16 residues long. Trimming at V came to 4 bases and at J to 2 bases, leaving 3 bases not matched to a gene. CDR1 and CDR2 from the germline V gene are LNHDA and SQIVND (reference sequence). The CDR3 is CASSSWTSGRQETQYF. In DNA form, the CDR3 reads TGTGCCAGTAGTAGCTGGACTAGCGGGAGGCAAGAGACCCAGTACTTC.

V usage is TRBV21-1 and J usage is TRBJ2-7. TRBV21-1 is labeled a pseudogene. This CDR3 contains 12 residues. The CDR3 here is CASSSKGHEQYF. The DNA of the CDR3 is TGTGCCAGCAGCTCTAAAGGTCACGAGCAGTACTTC.

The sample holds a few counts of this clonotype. CDR3 amino acids: CASSISTGQQETQYF. Written as DNA, the CDR3 is TGTGCCAGTAGTATAAGTACAGGTCAACAAGAGACCCAGTACTTC. This rearrangement joins TRBV19 to TRBJ2-5; D may be TRBD1 (5 bases). Per germline, CDR1 LNHDA and CDR2 SQIVND (reference sequence). The CDR3 is 15 residues long. V lost 2 bases and J lost 2, with 12 bases in between.

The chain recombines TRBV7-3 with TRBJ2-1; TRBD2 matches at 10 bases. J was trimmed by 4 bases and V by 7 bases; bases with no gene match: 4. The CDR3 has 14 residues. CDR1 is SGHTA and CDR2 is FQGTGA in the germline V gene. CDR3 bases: TGTGCCAGCACCCTAGCGGGAGCGTACAATGAGCAGTTCTTC. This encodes CASTLAGAYNEQFF.

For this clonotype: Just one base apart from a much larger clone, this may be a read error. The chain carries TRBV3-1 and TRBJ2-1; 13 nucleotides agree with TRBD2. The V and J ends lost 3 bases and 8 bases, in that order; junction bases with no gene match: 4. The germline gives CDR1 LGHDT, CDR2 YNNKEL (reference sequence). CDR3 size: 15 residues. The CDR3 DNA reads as TGTGCCAGCAGCCAGACTAGCGGGAGGAGGGATGAGCAGTTCTTC. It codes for CASSQTSGRRDEQFF.

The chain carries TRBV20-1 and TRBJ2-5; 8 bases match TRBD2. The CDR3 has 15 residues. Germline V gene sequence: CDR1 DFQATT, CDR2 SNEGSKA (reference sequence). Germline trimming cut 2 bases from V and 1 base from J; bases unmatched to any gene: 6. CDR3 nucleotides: TGCAGTGCTAGACACACTAGCGGCTTCCAAGAGACCCAGTACTTC. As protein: CSARHTSGFQETQYF.

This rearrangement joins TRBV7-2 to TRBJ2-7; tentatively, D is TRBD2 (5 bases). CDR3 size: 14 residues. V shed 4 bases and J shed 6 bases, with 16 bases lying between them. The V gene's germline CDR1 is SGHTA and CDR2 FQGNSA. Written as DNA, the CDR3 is TGTGCCAGCAGCTCAGGAGGACTGTTAGCCGAGCAGTACTTC. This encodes CASSSGGLLAEQYF.

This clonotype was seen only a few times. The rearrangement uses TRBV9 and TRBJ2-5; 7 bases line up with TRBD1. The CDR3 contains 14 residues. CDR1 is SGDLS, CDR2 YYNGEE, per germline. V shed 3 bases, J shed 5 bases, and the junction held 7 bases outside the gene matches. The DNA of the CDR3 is TGTGCCAGCAGCGCGGGTAACAGGGGTGAGACCCAGTACTTC. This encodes CASSAGNRGETQYF.

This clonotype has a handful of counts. The CDR3: CASSHRLATGELFF. In DNA, the CDR3 is TGTGCCAGCAGCCACAGACTAGCCACCGGGGAGCTGTTTTTT. V and J are TRBV7-9 and TRBJ2-2, with 7 nucleotides matching TRBD2. CDR1 is SEHNR, CDR2 FQNEAQ, per germline (reference sequence). J gave up 4 bases and V 5 bases, and 4 bases lay outside the gene matches. The CDR3 is made up of 14 amino acids.

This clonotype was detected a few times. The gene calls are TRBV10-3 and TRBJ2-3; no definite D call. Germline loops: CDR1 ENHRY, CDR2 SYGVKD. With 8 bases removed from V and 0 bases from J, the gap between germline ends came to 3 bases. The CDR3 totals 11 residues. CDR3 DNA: TGTGCCATCGGGAGCACAGATACGCAGTATTTT. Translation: CAIGSTDTQYF.

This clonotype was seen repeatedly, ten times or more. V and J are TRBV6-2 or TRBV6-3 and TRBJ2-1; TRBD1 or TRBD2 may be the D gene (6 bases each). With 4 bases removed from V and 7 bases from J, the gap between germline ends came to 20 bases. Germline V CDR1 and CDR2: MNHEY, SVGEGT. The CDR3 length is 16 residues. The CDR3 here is CASSSLLYLGGNEQFF. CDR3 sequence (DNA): TGTGCCAGCAGTTCTCTGCTGTACCTAGGGGGGAATGAGCAGTTCTTC.

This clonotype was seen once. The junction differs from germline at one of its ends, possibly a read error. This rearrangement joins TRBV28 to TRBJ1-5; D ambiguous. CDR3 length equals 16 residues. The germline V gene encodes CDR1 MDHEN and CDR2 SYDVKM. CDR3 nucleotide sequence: TGTGCCGGCAGTCCCCTCAGCGAGGGAGGCAATCAGCCCCAGCATTTT. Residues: CAGSPLSEGGNQPQHF.

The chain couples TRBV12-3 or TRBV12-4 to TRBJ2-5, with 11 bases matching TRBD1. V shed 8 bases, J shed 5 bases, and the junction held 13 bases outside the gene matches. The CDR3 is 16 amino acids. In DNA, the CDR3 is TGTGCCAGCCTAAGGTCAGGGACAGGGGGTCGTGAGACCCAGTACTTC. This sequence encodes CASLRSGTGGRETQYF.

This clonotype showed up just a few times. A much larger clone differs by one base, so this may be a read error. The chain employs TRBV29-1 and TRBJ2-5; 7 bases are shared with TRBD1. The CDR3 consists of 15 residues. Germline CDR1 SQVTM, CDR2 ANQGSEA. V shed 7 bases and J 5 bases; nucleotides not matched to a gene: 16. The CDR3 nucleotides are TGCAGCGCCCGAAGGCCGGGACAGCATCATGAGACCCAGTACTTC. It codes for CSARRPGQHHETQYF.

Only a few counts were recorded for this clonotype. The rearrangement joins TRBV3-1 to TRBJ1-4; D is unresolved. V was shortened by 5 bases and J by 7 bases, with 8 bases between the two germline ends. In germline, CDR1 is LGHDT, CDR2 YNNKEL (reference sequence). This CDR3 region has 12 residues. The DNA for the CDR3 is TGTGCCAGCAGCTGGGGAACTGAAAAACTGTTTTTT. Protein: CASSWGTEKLFF. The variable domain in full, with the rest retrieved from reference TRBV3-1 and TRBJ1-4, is DTAVSQTPKYLVTQMGNDKSIKCEQNLGHDTMYWYKQDSKKFLKIMFSYNNKELIINETVPNRFSPKSPDKAHLNLHINSLELGDSAVYFCASSWGTEKLFFGSGTQLSVL.

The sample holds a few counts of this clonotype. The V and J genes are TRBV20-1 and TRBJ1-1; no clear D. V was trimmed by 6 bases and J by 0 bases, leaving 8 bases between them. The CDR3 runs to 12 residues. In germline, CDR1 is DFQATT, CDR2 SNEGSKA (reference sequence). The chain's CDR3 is CSALGMNTEAFF. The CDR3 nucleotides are TGCAGTGCCCTCGGGATGAACACTGAAGCTTTCTTT.

The CDR3 protein is CASSPGGSGDNEQFF. Written as DNA, the CDR3 is TGCGCCAGCAGCCCCGGAGGTAGCGGTGACAATGAGCAGTTCTTC. This chain connects TRBV5-1 to TRBJ2-5; a weak D match, TRBD2 (6 bases). The end of the DNA aligns better with TRBJ2-1, so the J call may be wrong. Germline CDR1 is SGHRS and CDR2 is YFSETQ. The length of the CDR3 is 15 residues.

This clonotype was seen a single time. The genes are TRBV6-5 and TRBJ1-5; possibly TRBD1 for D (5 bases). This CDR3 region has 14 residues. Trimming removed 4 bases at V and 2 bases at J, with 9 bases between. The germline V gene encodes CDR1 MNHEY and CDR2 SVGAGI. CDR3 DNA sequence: TGTGCCAGCAGTTCGACAGTCCGCAATCAGCCCCAGCATTTT. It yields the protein CASSSTVRNQPQHF.

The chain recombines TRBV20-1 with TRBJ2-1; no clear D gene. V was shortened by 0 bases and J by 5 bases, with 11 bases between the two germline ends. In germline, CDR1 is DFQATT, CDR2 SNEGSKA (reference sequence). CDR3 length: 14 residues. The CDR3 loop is CSARDVRPHNEQFF. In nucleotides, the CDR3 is TGCAGTGCTAGAGATGTTCGTCCCCACAATGAGCAGTTCTTC.

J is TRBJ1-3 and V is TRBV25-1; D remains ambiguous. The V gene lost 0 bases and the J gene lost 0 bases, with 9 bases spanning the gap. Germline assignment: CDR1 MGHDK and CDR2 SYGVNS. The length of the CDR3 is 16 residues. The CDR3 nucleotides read TGTGCCAGCAGTGAATATGCGGGCAACTCTGGAAACACCATATATTTT. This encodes CASSEYAGNSGNTIYF.

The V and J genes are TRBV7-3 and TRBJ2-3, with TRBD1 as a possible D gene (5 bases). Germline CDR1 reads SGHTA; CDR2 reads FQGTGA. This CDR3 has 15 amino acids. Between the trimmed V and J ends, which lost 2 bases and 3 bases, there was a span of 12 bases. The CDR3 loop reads CASSLDGHTTDTQYF. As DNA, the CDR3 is TGTGCCAGCAGCTTAGATGGACACACAACAGATACGCAGTATTTT.

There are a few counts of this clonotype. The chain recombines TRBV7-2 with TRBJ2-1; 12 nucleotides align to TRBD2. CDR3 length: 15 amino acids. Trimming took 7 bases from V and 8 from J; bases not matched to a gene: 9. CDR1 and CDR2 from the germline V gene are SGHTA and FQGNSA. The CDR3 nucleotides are TGTGCCAGCACCGCACTAGCGGGAGGTGGATATGAGCAGTTCTTC. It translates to CASTALAGGGYEQFF.

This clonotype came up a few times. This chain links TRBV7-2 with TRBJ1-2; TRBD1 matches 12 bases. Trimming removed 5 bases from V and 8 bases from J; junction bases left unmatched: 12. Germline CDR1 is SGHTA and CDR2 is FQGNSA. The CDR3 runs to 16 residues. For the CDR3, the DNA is TGTGCCAGCAGCCCCCGGCAGGGACAGGGGGCAGGAGGCTACACCTTC. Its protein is CASSPRQGQGAGGYTF.

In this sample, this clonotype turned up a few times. This chain's CDR3 is CASSHPLAGSTGELFF. The CDR3 nucleotides read TGCGCCAGCAGCCACCCCCTAGCGGGAAGCACCGGGGAGCTGTTTTTT. The chain employs TRBV4-1 and TRBJ2-2, with 9 bases that match TRBD2. After removal of 3 bases from V and 4 bases from J, the junction contained 6 bases not matched to a gene. Looked up from germline, CDR1 is MGHRA and CDR2 is YSYEKL. The CDR3 extends over 16 amino acids.

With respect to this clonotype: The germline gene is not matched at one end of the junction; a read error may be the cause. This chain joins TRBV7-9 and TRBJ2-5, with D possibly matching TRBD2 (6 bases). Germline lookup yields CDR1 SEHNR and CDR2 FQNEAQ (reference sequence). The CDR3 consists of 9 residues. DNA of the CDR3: TGTGCCAGCAGCTTAAATCGGGGGTTC. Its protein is CASSLNRGF.